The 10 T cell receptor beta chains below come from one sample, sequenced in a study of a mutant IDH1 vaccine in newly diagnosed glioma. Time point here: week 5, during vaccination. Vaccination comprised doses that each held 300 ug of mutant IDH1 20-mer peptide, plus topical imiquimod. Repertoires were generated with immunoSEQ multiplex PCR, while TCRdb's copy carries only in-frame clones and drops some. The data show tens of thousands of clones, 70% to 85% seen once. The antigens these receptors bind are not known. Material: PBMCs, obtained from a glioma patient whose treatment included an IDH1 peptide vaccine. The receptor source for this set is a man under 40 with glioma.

CDR3 amino acids: CASSGRGGYTF. The CDR3 coding sequence is TGTGCCAGCAGTGGCCGGGGTGGCTACACCTTC. The chain couples TRBV6-5 to TRBJ1-2, with unresolved D. The germline V and J ends were trimmed by 5 bases and 7 bases, with 8 bases remaining between them. The CDR3 is 11 amino acids. In germline, CDR1 is MNHEY, CDR2 SVGAGI.

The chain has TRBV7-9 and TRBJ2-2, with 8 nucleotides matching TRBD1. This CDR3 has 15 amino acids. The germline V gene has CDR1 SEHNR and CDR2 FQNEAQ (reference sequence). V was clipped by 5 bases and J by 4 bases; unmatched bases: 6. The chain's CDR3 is CASSPGQEPTGELFF. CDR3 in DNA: TGTGCCAGCAGCCCGGGACAGGAGCCCACCGGGGAGCTGTTTTTT.

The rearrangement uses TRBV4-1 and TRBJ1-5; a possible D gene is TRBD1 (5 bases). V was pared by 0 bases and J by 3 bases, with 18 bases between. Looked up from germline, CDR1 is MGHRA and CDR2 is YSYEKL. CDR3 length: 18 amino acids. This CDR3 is CASSQESFSDRDNQPQHF. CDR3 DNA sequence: TGCGCCAGCAGCCAAGAGTCTTTTAGCGACAGAGACAATCAGCCCCAGCATTTT.

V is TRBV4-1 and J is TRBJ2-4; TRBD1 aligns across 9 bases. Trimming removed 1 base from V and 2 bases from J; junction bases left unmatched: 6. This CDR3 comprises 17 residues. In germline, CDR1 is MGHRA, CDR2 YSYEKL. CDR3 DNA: TGCGCCAGCAGCCAAGGTAGACAGGGGGATACCAAAAACATTCAGTACTTC. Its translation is CASSQGRQGDTKNIQYF.

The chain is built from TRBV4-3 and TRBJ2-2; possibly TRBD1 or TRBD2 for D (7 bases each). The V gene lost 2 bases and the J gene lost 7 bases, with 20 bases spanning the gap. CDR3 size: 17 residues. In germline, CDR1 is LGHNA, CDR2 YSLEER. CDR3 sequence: CASSQKSGGGYIGELFF. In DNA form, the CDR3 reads TGCGCCAGCAGCCAAAAGTCAGGGGGGGGGTATATCGGGGAGCTGTTTTTT.

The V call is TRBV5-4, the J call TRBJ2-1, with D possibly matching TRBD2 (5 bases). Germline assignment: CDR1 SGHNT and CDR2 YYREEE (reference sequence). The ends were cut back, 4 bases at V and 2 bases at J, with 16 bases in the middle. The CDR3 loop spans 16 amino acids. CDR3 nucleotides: TGTGCCAGCAGCATGGACCGGCAGCGGACCTACAATGAGCAGTTCTTC. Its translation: CASSMDRQRTYNEQFF.

CDR3 coding DNA: TGTGCCAGCAGCTGGACAGATACGCAGTATTTT. Its protein is CASSWTDTQYF. The chain recombines TRBV7-9 with TRBJ2-3; D is undetermined. The germline V gene encodes CDR1 SEHNR and CDR2 FQNEAQ (reference sequence). Trimming removed 4 bases at V and 3 bases at J, with 2 bases between. The CDR3 has 11 amino acids.

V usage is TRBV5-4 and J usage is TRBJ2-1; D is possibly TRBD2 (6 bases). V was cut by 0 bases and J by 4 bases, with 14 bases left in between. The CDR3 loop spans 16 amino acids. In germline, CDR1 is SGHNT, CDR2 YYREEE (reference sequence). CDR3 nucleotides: TGTGCCAGCAGCTTGGTAGGCGGGAATAGGTACAATGAGCAGTTCTTC. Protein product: CASSLVGGNRYNEQFF.

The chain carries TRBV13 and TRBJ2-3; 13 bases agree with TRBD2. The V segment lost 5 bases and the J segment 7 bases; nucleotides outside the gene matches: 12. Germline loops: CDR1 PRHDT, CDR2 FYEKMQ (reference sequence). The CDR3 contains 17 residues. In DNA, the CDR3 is TGTGCCAGCAGCCCCCGAAAGGGACTAGCGGGACCCCATACGCAGTATTTT. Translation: CASSPRKGLAGPHTQYF.

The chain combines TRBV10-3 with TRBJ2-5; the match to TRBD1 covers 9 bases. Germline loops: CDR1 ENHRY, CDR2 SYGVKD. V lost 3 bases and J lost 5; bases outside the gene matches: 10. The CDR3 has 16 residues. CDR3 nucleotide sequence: TGTGCCATCAGTGATTCCCGACAGGGGGGATTGGAGACCCAGTACTTC. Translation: CAISDSRQGGLETQYF.